Described below is a single T cell receptor beta chain sequence and its context. These data belong to a study of blood T cell repertoires in COVID-19. The CDR3 is 13 residues long. Losses at the gene ends were 9 bases for V and 5 bases for J; bases not matched to a gene: 5. Germline V lookup: CDR1 LNHDA, CDR2 SQIVND (reference sequence). The age range of participants was roughly 18 to 90 years, with residence in about 25 US areas. Sequencing was performed with immunoSEQ multiplex PCR; in TCRdb, only in-frame clones are kept and a portion is missing. The sample records around 160,000 clones, over 70% being singletons.

This chain uses TRBV19 with TRBJ2-7; 12 bases are a match to TRBD1. The sequence derives from a man in his fifties or sixties who had recovered from COVID-19. Sequenced input: PBMCs or T cells enriched from blood (not recorded which). The CDR3 DNA sequence: TGTGCCAGCCAGGGACAGGGGGCCAACGAGCAGTACTTC. Its translation is CASQGQGANEQYF.